The source of this TCR beta chain is a study of CD8 T cells in Susac syndrome. For the study at large: Sequenced Susac syndrome patients included roughly six with clinically active disease and eight in remission.

CDR3 length: 14 residues. The germline gives CDR1 SNHLY, CDR2 FYNNEI. Study results and limitations: Clonal expansion did not appear in Susac syndrome CD4+ T cell repertoires.

As regards this clonotype: Its cognate antigen is unknown. The germline gene is not matched at one end of the junction; a read error may be the cause.

Random hexamers were used to reverse transcribe 0.5 to 1 ug of RNA. TCRdb re-derived calls from the immunoSEQ multiplex PCR reads in MiXCR, one entry per CDR3 protein. The sample shows about 180,000 distinct CDR3 sequences, 90% to 95% of them seen only once. Sample: CD4+ T cells from PBMCs. The chain carries TRBV2 and TRBJ2-3; 11 bases map to TRBD1. This sequence originates from a human donor with Susac syndrome. CDR3 sequence (DNA): TGTGCCAGCAGCCGGACAGGGGGCACCGATACGCAGTATTTT. Translating gives CASSRTGGTDTQYF.